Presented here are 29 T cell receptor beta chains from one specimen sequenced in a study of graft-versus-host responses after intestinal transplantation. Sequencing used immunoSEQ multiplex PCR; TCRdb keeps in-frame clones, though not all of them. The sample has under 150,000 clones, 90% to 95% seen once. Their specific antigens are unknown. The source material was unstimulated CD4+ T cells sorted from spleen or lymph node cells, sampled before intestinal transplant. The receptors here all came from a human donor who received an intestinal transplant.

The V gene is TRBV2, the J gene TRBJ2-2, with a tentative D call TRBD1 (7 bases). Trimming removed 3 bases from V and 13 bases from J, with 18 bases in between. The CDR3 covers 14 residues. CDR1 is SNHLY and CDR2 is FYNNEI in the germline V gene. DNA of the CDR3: TGTGCCAGCAGTGAGGAGGGGGCGGGGAAAGGGCTGTTTTTT. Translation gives CASSEEGAGKGLFF.

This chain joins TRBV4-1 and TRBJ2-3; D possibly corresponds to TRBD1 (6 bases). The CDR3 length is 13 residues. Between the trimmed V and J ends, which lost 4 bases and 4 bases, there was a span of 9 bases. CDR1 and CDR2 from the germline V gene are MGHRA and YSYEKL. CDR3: CASSPGVADTQYF. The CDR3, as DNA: TGCGCCAGCAGCCCAGGGGTGGCAGATACGCAGTATTTT.

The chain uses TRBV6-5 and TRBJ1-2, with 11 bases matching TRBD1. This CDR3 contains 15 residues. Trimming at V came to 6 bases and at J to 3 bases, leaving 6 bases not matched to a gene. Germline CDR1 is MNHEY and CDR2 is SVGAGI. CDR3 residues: CASSKGQGAYYGYTF. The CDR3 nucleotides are TGTGCCAGCAGCAAAGGACAGGGGGCATACTATGGCTACACCTTC.

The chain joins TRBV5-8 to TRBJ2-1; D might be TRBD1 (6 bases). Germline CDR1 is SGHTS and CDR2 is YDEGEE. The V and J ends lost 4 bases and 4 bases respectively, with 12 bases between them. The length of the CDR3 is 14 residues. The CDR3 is CASSTWTEYNEQFF. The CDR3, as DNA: TGTGCCAGCAGCACTTGGACAGAGTACAATGAGCAGTTCTTC.

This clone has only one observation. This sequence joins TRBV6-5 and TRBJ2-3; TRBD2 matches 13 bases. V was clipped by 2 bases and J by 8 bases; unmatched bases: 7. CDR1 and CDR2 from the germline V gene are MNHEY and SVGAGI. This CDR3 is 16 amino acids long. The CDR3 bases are TGTGCCAGCAGTTACCGGACTAGCGGGAGCGGTGGTACGCAGTATTTT. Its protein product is CASSYRTSGSGGTQYF.

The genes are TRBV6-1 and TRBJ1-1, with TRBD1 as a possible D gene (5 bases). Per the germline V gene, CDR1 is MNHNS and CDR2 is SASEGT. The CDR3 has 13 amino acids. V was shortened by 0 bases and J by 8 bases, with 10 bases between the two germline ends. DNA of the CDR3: TGTGCCAGCAGTGAAGCGGGGGTTGGGGAAGCTTTCTTT. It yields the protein CASSEAGVGEAFF.

The CDR3 coding sequence is TGTGCCAGCAGCTTGAGCACAGATACGCAGTATTTT. Its protein is CASSLSTDTQYF. This rearrangement joins TRBV5-4 to TRBJ2-3; no firm D call. With 1 base removed from V and 0 bases from J, the gap between germline ends came to 0 bases. Germline loops: CDR1 SGHNT, CDR2 YYREEE (reference sequence). The CDR3 totals 12 residues.

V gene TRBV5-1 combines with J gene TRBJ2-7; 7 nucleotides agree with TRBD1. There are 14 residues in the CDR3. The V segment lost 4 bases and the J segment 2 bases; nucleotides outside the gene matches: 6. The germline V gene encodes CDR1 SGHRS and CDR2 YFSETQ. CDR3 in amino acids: CASSISGQPYEQYF. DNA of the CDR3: TGCGCCAGCAGCATTTCGGGACAGCCCTACGAGCAGTACTTC.

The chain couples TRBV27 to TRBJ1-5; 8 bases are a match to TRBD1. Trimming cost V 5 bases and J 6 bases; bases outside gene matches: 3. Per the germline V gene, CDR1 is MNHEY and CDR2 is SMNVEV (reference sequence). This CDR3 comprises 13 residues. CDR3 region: CASSGTGAQPQHF. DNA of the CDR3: TGTGCCAGCAGTGGGACAGGAGCTCAGCCCCAGCATTTT.

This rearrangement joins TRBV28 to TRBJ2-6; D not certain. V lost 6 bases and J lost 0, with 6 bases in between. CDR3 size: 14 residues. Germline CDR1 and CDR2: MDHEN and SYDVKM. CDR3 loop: CASRRTSGANVLTF. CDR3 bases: TGTGCCAGCAGGAGGACCTCTGGGGCCAACGTCCTGACTTTC.

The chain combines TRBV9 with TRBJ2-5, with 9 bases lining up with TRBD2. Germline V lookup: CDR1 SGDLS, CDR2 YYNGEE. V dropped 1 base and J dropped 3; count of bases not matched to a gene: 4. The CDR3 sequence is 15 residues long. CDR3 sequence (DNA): TGTGCCAGCAGCGTATTAGCGGGAGTGGAAGAGACCCAGTACTTC. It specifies CASSVLAGVEETQYF.

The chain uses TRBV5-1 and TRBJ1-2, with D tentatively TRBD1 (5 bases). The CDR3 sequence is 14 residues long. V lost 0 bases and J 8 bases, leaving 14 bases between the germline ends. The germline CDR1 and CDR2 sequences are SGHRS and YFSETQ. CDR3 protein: CASSLDGTFGGYTF. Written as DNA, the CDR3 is TGCGCCAGCAGCTTGGACGGGACCTTTGGGGGCTACACCTTC.

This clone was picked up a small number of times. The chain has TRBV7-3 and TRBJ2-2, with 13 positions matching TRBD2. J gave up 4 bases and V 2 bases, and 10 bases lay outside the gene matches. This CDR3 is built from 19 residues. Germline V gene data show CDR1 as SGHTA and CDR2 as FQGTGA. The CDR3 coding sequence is TGTGCCAGCAGCTTACGCGGACTAGCGGGAGCGGGGTTCACCGGGGAGCTGTTTTTT. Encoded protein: CASSLRGLAGAGFTGELFF. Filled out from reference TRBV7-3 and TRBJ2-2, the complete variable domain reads GAGVSQTPSNKVTEKGKYVELRCDPISGHTALYWYRQSLGQGPEFLIYFQGTGAADDSGLPNDRFFAVRPEGSVSTLKIQRTERGDSAVYLCASSLRGLAGAGFTGELFFGEGSRLTVL.

The CDR3 DNA is TGTGCCAGTTCGGACTCGGGTTTGTTCGGTACGCAGTATTTT. It is translated as CASSDSGLFGTQYF. V gene TRBV19 combines with J gene TRBJ2-3, with D maybe TRBD2 (5 bases). The CDR3 contains 14 residues. Trimming stripped 8 bases from V and 8 bases from J, with 20 bases between. CDR1 LNHDA and CDR2 SQIVND come from the germline V gene (reference sequence).

The DNA of the CDR3 is TGTGCCAGCAGAGGGGAAGGAGGGGGAGATACGCAGTATTTT. Protein product: CASRGEGGGDTQYF. This chain joins TRBV27 and TRBJ2-3; D may be TRBD1 or TRBD2 (6 bases each). Germline CDR1 and CDR2: MNHEY and SMNVEV (reference sequence). The CDR3 is 14 residues long. Trimming stripped 6 bases from V and 5 bases from J, with 15 bases between.

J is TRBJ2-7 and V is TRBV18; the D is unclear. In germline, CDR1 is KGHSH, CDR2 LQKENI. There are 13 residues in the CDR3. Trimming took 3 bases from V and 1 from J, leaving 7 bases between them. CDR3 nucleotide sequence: TGTGCCAGCTCACCTACTGGTTCCTACGAGCAGTACTTC. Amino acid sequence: CASSPTGSYEQYF.

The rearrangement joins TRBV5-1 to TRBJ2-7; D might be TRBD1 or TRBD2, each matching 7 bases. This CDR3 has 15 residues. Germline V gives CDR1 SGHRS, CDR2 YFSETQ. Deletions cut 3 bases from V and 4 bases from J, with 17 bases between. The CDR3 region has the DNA TGCGCCAGCAGCTCCGGGGGGACAGTACTATACGAGCAGTACTTC. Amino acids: CASSSGGTVLYEQYF.

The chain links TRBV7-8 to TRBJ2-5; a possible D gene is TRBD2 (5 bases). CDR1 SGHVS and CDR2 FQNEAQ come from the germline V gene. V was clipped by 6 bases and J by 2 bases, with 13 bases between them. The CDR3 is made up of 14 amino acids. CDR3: CASSRRKRQETQYF. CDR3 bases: TGTGCCAGCAGTCGGAGGAAGCGGCAAGAGACCCAGTACTTC. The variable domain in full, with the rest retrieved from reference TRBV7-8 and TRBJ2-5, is GAGVSQSPRYKVAKRGQDVALRCDPISGHVSLFWYQQALGQGPEFLTYFQNEAQLDKSGLPSDRFFAERPEGSVSTLKIQRTQQEDSAVYLCASSRRKRQETQYFGPGTRLLVL.

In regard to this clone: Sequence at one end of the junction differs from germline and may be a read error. CDR3 DNA sequence: TGTGCCAGCAGCTTAGACCTTAGCGGGAGCTTGCACTTC. As protein: CASSLDLSGSLHF. V gene TRBV13 combines with J gene TRBJ2-7; 9 bases align to TRBD2. Per the germline V gene, CDR1 is PRHDT and CDR2 is FYEKMQ (reference sequence). The CDR3 extends over 13 amino acids.

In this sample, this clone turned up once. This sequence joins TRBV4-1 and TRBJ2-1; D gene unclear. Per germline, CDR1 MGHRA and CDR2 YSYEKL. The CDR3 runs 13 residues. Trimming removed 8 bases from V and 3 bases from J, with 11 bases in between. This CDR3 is CASGAAGYNEQFF. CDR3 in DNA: TGCGCCAGCGGAGCAGCTGGCTACAATGAGCAGTTCTTC.

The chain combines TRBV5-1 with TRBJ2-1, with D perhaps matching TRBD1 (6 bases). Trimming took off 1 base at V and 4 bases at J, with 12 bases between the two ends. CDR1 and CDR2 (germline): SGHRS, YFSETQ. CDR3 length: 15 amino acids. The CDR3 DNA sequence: TGCGCCAGCAGCTTGACGGGAAGGGGGTACAATGAGCAGTTCTTC. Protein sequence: CASSLTGRGYNEQFF.

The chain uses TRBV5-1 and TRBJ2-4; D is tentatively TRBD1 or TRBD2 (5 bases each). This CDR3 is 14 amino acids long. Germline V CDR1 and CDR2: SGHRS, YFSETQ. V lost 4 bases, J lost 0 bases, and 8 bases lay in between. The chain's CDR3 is CASSLGTAKNIQYF. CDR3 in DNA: TGCGCCAGCAGCCTGGGGACAGCCAAAAACATTCAGTACTTC.

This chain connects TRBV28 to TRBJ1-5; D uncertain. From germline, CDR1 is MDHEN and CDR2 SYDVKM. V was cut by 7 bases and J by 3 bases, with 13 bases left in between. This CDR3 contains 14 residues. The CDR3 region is CASMSGSYNQPQHF. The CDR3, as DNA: TGTGCCAGCATGTCAGGAAGCTACAATCAGCCCCAGCATTTT.

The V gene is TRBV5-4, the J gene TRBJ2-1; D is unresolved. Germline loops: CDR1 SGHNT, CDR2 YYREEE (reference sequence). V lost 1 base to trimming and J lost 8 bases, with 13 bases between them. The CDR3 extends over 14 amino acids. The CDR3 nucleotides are TGTGCCAGCAGCTTGAGTCTAAATACGGATGAGCAGTTCTTC. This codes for CASSLSLNTDEQFF.

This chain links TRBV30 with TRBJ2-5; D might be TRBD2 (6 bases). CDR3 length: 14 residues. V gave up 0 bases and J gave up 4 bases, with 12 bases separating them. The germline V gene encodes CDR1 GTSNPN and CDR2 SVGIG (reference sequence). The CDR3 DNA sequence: TGTGCCTGGAGTGTAGGCCTAGCGAGAGAGACCCAGTACTTC. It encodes CAWSVGLARETQYF.

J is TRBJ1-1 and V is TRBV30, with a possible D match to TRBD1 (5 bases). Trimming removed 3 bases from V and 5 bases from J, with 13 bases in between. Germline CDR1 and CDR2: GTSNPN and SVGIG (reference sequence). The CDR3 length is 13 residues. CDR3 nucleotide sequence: TGTGCCTGGAGCTCAGGGATGAGTACTGAAGCTTTCTTT. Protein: CAWSSGMSTEAFF.

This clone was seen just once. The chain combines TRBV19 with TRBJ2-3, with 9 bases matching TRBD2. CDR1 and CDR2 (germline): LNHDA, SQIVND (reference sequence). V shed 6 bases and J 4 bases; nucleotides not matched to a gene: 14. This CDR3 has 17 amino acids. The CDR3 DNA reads TGTGCCAGTAGCCCGACGGGCGGGAGGGGGCTCCCAGATACGCAGTATTTT. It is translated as CASSPTGGRGLPDTQYF.

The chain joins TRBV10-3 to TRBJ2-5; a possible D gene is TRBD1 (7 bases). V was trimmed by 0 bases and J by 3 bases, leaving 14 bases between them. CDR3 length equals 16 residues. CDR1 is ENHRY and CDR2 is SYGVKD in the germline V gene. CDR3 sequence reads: CAISESSGGGEETQYF. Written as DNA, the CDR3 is TGTGCCATCAGTGAGTCTAGCGGAGGGGGCGAAGAGACCCAGTACTTC.

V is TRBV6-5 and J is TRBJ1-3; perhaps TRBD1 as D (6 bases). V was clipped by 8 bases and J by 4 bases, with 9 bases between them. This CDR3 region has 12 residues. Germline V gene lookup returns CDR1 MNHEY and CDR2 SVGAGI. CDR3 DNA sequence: TGTGCCAGCGGCAGGGGCGGAAACACCATATATTTT. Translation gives CASGRGGNTIYF.